These 9 T cell receptor beta chains came from one sample sequenced in a study of blood T cell repertoires in COVID-19. Repertoires were generated with immunoSEQ multiplex PCR, while TCRdb's copy carries only in-frame clones and drops some. The table lists about 51,000 clones, about 86% of them singletons. Sequences were obtained from peripheral blood. The receptors originated from a man between 60 and 75 years old with acute or convalescent COVID-19.

The genes are TRBV5-5 and TRBJ2-7; D is uncertain. V was clipped by 0 bases and J by 3 bases, with 13 bases between them. The CDR3 has 15 residues. Germline V gene lookup returns CDR1 SGHKS and CDR2 YYEKEE (reference sequence). CDR3 nucleotides: TGTGCCAGCAGCTTGGTTACGGTGGTTGACTACGAGCAGTACTTC. This sequence encodes CASSLVTVVDYEQYF.

The rearrangement uses TRBV18 and TRBJ2-1, with TRBD2 as a possible D gene (5 bases). This CDR3 spans 13 amino acids. V lost 3 bases and J lost 9, with 12 bases in between. Germline V lookup: CDR1 KGHSH, CDR2 LQKENI. CDR3 region: CASSPPLVGEQFF. The CDR3, as DNA: TGTGCCAGCTCACCCCCACTAGTGGGTGAGCAGTTCTTC.

The CDR3 spells CASSPQGSYEQYF. The CDR3 DNA reads as TGTGCCAGCAGCCCACAGGGTTCCTACGAGCAGTACTTC. The chain joins TRBV11-3 to TRBJ2-7; TRBD1 is a possible D gene (6 bases). In germline, CDR1 is SGHNT, CDR2 YENEEA. This CDR3 has 13 amino acids. With 5 bases removed from V and 1 base from J, the gap between germline ends came to 9 bases.

The rearrangement joins TRBV19 to TRBJ1-3; D possibly corresponds to TRBD1 (5 bases). V dropped 3 bases and J dropped 0 bases, with 21 bases sitting between them. Germline V gene sequence: CDR1 LNHDA, CDR2 SQIVND (reference sequence). The CDR3 contains 19 residues. The CDR3 region has the DNA TGTGCCAGTAGTATGGGAACATTATACAGGCCTGCCTCTGGAAACACCATATATTTT. Translated: CASSMGTLYRPASGNTIYF. Looking up the rest from reference TRBV19 and TRBJ1-3 gives the full variable domain: DGGITQSPKYLFRKEGQNVTLSCEQNLNHDAMYWYRQDPGQGLRLIYYSQIVNDFQKGDIAEGYSVSREKKESFPLTVTSAQKNPTAFYLCASSMGTLYRPASGNTIYFGEGSWLTVV.

This clone was found a few times. The chain is built from TRBV9 and TRBJ2-2; 9 positions match TRBD1. Germline V gene sequence: CDR1 SGDLS, CDR2 YYNGEE. Trimming took 4 bases from V and 3 from J; bases not matched to a gene: 10. This CDR3 is 17 amino acids long. The CDR3 here is CASSTRYRGRDTGELFF. DNA for the CDR3: TGTGCCAGCAGCACTCGGTACAGGGGGCGCGACACCGGGGAGCTGTTTTTT.

V gene TRBV14 combines with J gene TRBJ1-2; D is unclear. V was pared by 4 bases and J by 4 bases, with 10 bases between. The CDR3 length is 13 residues. Germline CDR1 and CDR2: SGHDN and FVKESK. CDR3 protein: CASSPLSGYGYTF. The CDR3 bases are TGTGCCAGCAGCCCCTTGAGTGGCTATGGCTACACCTTC.

J is TRBJ2-3 and V is TRBV5-4; no clear D gene. The CDR3 has 12 residues. V was clipped by 4 bases and J by 2 bases, with 5 bases between them. CDR1 is SGHNT and CDR2 is YYREEE in the germline V gene (reference sequence). The DNA of the CDR3 is TGTGCCAGCAGCATAAACACAGATACGCAGTATTTT. Its translation is CASSINTDTQYF.

The rearrangement links TRBV9 to TRBJ2-1; 11 nucleotides match TRBD2. From germline, CDR1 is SGDLS and CDR2 YYNGEE. Germline trimming cut 7 bases from V and 6 bases from J; bases unmatched to any gene: 6. The CDR3 is 14 amino acids. The CDR3 sequence is CASGGTSGINEQFF. The CDR3, as DNA: TGTGCCAGCGGCGGGACTAGCGGTATCAATGAGCAGTTCTTC.

The J gene is TRBJ1-2, the V gene TRBV19; a possible D gene is TRBD1 (5 bases). The V end lost 5 bases, the J end lost 8 bases, and 21 bases lay between the germline ends. CDR1 and CDR2 from the germline V gene are LNHDA and SQIVND (reference sequence). The CDR3 totals 15 residues. CDR3 sequence reads: CASSPRTRAGRGYTF. CDR3 in DNA: TGTGCCAGTAGTCCCCGGACCAGGGCGGGGCGCGGCTACACCTTC. The whole variable domain, remainder taken from reference TRBV19 and TRBJ1-2, is DGGITQSPKYLFRKEGQNVTLSCEQNLNHDAMYWYRQDPGQGLRLIYYSQIVNDFQKGDIAEGYSVSREKKESFPLTVTSAQKNPTAFYLCASSPRTRAGRGYTFGSGTRLTVV.